This TCR beta chain is drawn from a study of cytomegalovirus exposure and HLA in healthy donors. General study findings and limits: Some TCR beta chains (around 180 of them) were listed as cytomegalovirus-associated.

As concerns this clone: No antigen is known for it.

This CDR3 comprises 12 residues. Between the trimmed V and J ends, which lost 5 bases and 15 bases, there was a span of 18 bases. Germline values: CDR1 SGHKS, CDR2 YYEKEE (reference sequence). The primer mix had 60 Vbeta and 13 Jbeta primers. Some clones are missing from TCRdb's copy, which holds only in-frame ones; the method was immunoSEQ multiplex PCR. The sample records over 90,000 clones, about 73% being singletons. The chain has TRBV5-5 and TRBJ2-1; perhaps TRBD2 as D (6 bases). This receptor was taken from a woman between 45 and 65 years old in good health and CMV-seropositive. Sequences were obtained from PBMCs. The CDR3 coding sequence is TGTGCCAGCAGGCCACTGTGGGACTTTCCGTTCTTC. This encodes CASRPLWDFPFF.